These T cell receptor beta chains were read from a single sample in a study of identical twins. TCRdb recomputed calls from the 5' RACE reads with MiXCR, one row per CDR3 protein. Of 690,000 or so distinct CDR3 sequences listed, over 5% were seen once; the top ten hold 1.5% to 2%. Sequenced material: naive T cells sorted from blood. The receptors originated from a young man in good health. Both conserved end residues are part of each CDR3. Fields, in order: D gene, V gene, CDR3 protein. The D gene is left open where the match is weak.

>.|TRBV12-3/TRBV12-4
CASSLYWPGPTEAFF
>.|TRBV6-4
CASSDSVPGELFF
>.|TRBV20-1
CSARDSEGGGELFF
>TRBD1|TRBV5-5
CASRKTGGGQETQYF
>.|TRBV7-2
CASSPGIFQETQYF
>.|TRBV6-5
CASSLSRFQETQYF
>.|TRBV24-1
CATSDGSHRAGFNQPQHF
>TRBD1|TRBV20-1
CSAREDRAGDQPQHF
>.|TRBV20-1
CSAKKRTLKETQYF
>.|TRBV28
CASMGYEQYF
>TRBD1|TRBV20-1
CSATVQGGQPQHF
>.|TRBV5-5
CASSSPTGEEETQYF
>.|TRBV5-1
CASSLGQRANYGYTF
>.|TRBV21-1
CASTPLRDGNLYGYTF
>TRBD1|TRBV16
CASSQSGQGLEQYF
>.|TRBV12-3/TRBV12-4
CASSAIPDTQYF
>TRBD2|TRBV20-1
CSWPLRDYNYEQYF
>TRBD2|TRBV19
CASSITSGSYEQYF
>TRBD1|TRBV5-5
CASSQGPPGQGIYGYTF
>.|TRBV24-1
CATSDLSQTTDTQYF
>.|TRBV7-2
CASSLAMKGYEQYF
>.|TRBV20-1
CSATWQGEQYF
>.|TRBV7-9
CASSLARQYQETQYF
>TRBD2|TRBV12-3/TRBV12-4
CASSPGLAGMGTQYF
>.|TRBV27
CASRLTGSGANVLTF
>.|TRBV5-1
CASSLNDLEKLFF
>.|TRBV12-3/TRBV12-4
CASSSRTVSYEQYF
>.|TRBV20-1
CSAPLGGSTGELFF
>TRBD1|TRBV7-8
CASSLGGQGFSYEQYF
>.|TRBV29-1
CSVEDTPPQFF
>.|TRBV27
CASSLLGKNNEQFF
>.|TRBV6-5
CASTSSNPGANVLTF
>TRBD1|TRBV27
CASTPLDRGLYEQYF
>.|TRBV5-6
CASSITGATNEKLFF
>TRBD2|TRBV7-2
CASSPREGRNEQFF
>TRBD1|TRBV20-1
CSARTDRDNSPLHF
>TRBD2|TRBV7-2
CASRQTGGLALDEQFF
>TRBD2|TRBV5-1
CASSLDGLAGGPSSYNEQFF
>.|TRBV4-1
CASSQFFGRSSYNSPLHF
>TRBD1|TRBV11-2
CASSPDRGRDTQYF
>TRBD1|TRBV12-3/TRBV12-4
CASSTGTGGNEQFF
>TRBD2|TRBV3-1
CASSAGGYEQYF
>.|TRBV29-1
CSVVRDGFLNEQFF
>.|TRBV20-1
CSARRHSNTGELFF
>TRBD2|TRBV14
CASSQLAGEEQYF
>TRBD1|TRBV5-1
CASSGTGGQRIQYF
>TRBD1|TRBV6-2/TRBV6-3
CASTDRGFNYGYTF
>.|TRBV11-3
CASQRGSHTEAFF
>TRBD2|TRBV6-4
CASGRETSGKQFF
>.|TRBV29-1
CSVEGGDIQYF
>.|TRBV27
CASVSGSEDTQYF
>TRBD1|TRBV20-1
CSARRRTGGSTDTQYF
>.|TRBV20-1
CSARGSGRYNSPLHF
>TRBD2|TRBV5-1
CASSFSPAGGVNEQFF
>.|TRBV12-5
CASGENVREAFF
>.|TRBV20-1
CSARDLLPGPNEKLFF
>.|TRBV27
CAIRGRVDAEQFF
>TRBD1|TRBV7-8
CASTSTSIGTGIYEQYF
>TRBD1|TRBV27
CASSDAPGQGAKNIQYF
>.|TRBV12-3/TRBV12-4
CASSLPAITDTQYF